Listed below are T cell receptor beta chains from one sample, sequenced in a study of blood T cell repertoires in COVID-19. The repertoire was sequenced with immunoSEQ multiplex PCR; TCRdb's copy has only in-frame clones and lacks some. The table shows around 150,000 clones, with around 81% occurring only once. The specimen sequenced was PBMCs or T cells enriched from blood (not recorded which). The receptors were sampled from a man between 35 and 55 years old who had recovered from COVID-19. CDR3s include the opening cysteine and the closing phenylalanine or tryptophan. D genes are given only for firm matches. Where a row states a size, it is once, few, many or the class of an expanded clone; other rows omit it.

CDR3nt | CDR3aa | j_gene | abundance | d_gene | v_gene
TGTGCCAGCAGCTCGTCCGACAGGGATAATTCACCCCTCCACTTT | CASSSSDRDNSPLHF | TRBJ1-6 | many | TRBD1 | TRBV7-9
TGTGCCAGCAGCTTAGTGTGGGGAGGCGCGAACACCGGGGAGCTGTTTTTT | CASSLVWGGANTGELFF | TRBJ2-2 | NA | NA | TRBV11-3
TGTGCCAGCTCTCCGGGACTAGCGGGGGGATTTTCAGATACGCAGTATTTT | CASSPGLAGGFSDTQYF | TRBJ2-3 | NA | TRBD2 | TRBV18
TGTGCCAGCTCACTTGATCAGCCGACTAAGTCACCCCTCCACTTT | CASSLDQPTKSPLHF | TRBJ1-6 | NA | NA | TRBV18
TGTGCCAGCAGCACAGCAGGGGCCGGGGAGCTGTTTTTT | CASSTAGAGELFF | TRBJ2-2 | NA | NA | TRBV7-3
TGTGCCAGCAGTTTACTGGGGCAAGGGGTGAACACTGAAGCTTTCTTT | CASSLLGQGVNTEAFF | TRBJ1-1 | once | NA | TRBV27
TGTGCCAGCAGTTCACAGCGGGGGCCCGGGGAGCTGTTTTTT | CASSSQRGPGELFF | TRBJ2-2 | NA | TRBD2 | TRBV6-5
TGTGCCAGTAGTCGACAGTTCTTTGGGGCCAACGTCCTGACTTTC | CASSRQFFGANVLTF | TRBJ2-6 | NA | NA | TRBV19
TGTGCCAGCAGTGAGGGAGAAGTGAATGAGCAGTTCTTC | CASSEGEVNEQFF | TRBJ2-1 | NA | NA | TRBV6-4
TGTGCCAGCAGTCTCGAATCGGCAGATACGCAGTATTTT | CASSLESADTQYF | TRBJ2-3 | NA | NA | TRBV7-9
TGTGCCAGCAGCCCCAGTACAGGGATGGAGACCCAGTACTTC | CASSPSTGMETQYF | TRBJ2-5 | NA | NA | TRBV7-3
TGTGCCAGCAGCGAGACACCGGGACAGGCAGACAATGAGCAGTTCTTC | CASSETPGQADNEQFF | TRBJ2-1 | NA | TRBD1 | TRBV5-8
TGTGCCAGCAGCATCCTAGGGACAGCTAATAATTCACCCCTCCACTTT | CASSILGTANNSPLHF | TRBJ1-6 | NA | TRBD1 | TRBV2
TGCGCCAGCAGCTTACGTGGCGGGGGAGCCCAGCATTTT | CASSLRGGGAQHF | TRBJ1-5 | NA | NA | TRBV5-1
TGTGCCAGCAGGAGGGGAGGGTCGCGTGGGGCGAATGGCTACACCTTC | CASRRGGSRGANGYTF | TRBJ1-2 | NA | NA | TRBV5-4
TGTGCCAGCAGCGACAGGGGCTATGGCTACACCTTC | CASSDRGYGYTF | TRBJ1-2 | NA | TRBD1 | TRBV2
TGCGCCAGCAGCCCAGGGGCCCGTTCTAACTATGGCTACACCTTC | CASSPGARSNYGYTF | TRBJ1-2 | NA | NA | TRBV5-1
TGTGCCAGCAGTCCCGGGAGGGGCTACAATGAGCAGTTCTTC | CASSPGRGYNEQFF | TRBJ2-1 | NA | TRBD2 | TRBV6-5
TGTGCCAGCAGCCCAGGGGGCGGCGCGAACACCGGGGAGCTGTTTTTT | CASSPGGGANTGELFF | TRBJ2-2 | few | TRBD1 | TRBV11-2
TGTGCCTGGAGATTAGCGGGGGCGACAGATACGCAGTATTTT | CAWRLAGATDTQYF | TRBJ2-3 | NA | TRBD2 | TRBV30
TGCGCCAGCAGCTTGGGGCGGTACCAAGAGACCCAGTACTTC | CASSLGRYQETQYF | TRBJ2-5 | NA | NA | TRBV5-1
TGTGCCAGCAGTGAAGCGCAGGGAACCGGGGAGCTGTTTTTT | CASSEAQGTGELFF | TRBJ2-2 | NA | NA | TRBV6-1
TGCGCCAGCACCTACTCACAGAACATGAACACTGAAGCTTTCTTT | CASTYSQNMNTEAFF | TRBJ1-1 | NA | NA | TRBV5-1
TGTGCCAGCGGAGGTAACAGGGGCGGCTATGGCTACACCTTC | CASGGNRGGYGYTF | TRBJ1-2 | few | TRBD1 | TRBV2
TGTGCCAGCTCACCGCGGACAGGCAACCAAGAGACCCAGTACTTC | CASSPRTGNQETQYF | TRBJ2-5 | few | TRBD1 | TRBV18
TGTGCCAGTAGTAGCGACAGGGGTCCATATGGCTACACCTTC | CASSSDRGPYGYTF | TRBJ1-2 | NA | TRBD1 | TRBV19
TGTGCCTGGAGGACCGGAGGGCAGTTGAACACTGAAGCTTTCTTT | CAWRTGGQLNTEAFF | TRBJ1-1 | NA | NA | TRBV30
TGTGCCAGCAGCTGGTCTAGCGGGGGTAGCTCCTACGAGCAGTACTTC | CASSWSSGGSSYEQYF | TRBJ2-7 | NA | TRBD2 | TRBV9
TGTGCCTGGAGTAAGGGACAGATGTATGGCTACACCTTC | CAWSKGQMYGYTF | TRBJ1-2 | NA | TRBD1 | TRBV30
TGTGCCAGTGGGACGGGACAGGATACTGAAGCTTTCTTT | CASGTGQDTEAFF | TRBJ1-1 | NA | TRBD1 | TRBV19
TGTGCCAGCAGTTACCACAGGGTAGAACAGCCCCAGCATTTT | CASSYHRVEQPQHF | TRBJ1-5 | NA | NA | TRBV6-2/TRBV6-3
TGTGCCAGCAGCCCCTATGACGGGACAGGGGGAAACGAGCAGTACTTC | CASSPYDGTGGNEQYF | TRBJ2-7 | NA | TRBD1 | TRBV9
TGTGCCAGCAGCGTTGATGGACAGGCCACAGATACGCAGTATTTT | CASSVDGQATDTQYF | TRBJ2-3 | few | TRBD1 | TRBV9
TGCGCCAGCAGCTTGGCAGGGTCAAGCAATCAGCCCCAGCATTTT | CASSLAGSSNQPQHF | TRBJ1-5 | few | NA | TRBV5-1
TGCGCCAGCAGTCACTCAGGGGTTATCCACGAGCAGTACTTC | CASSHSGVIHEQYF | TRBJ2-7 | NA | NA | TRBV23-1
TGTGCCACCAGCAGAGATCAGGGCGGGGAGCTGTTTTTT | CATSRDQGGELFF | TRBJ2-2 | NA | NA | TRBV15
TGTGCCAGCAGCAAACAGGGGGCGCAGAATGAAAAACTGTTTTTT | CASSKQGAQNEKLFF | TRBJ1-4 | NA | TRBD1 | TRBV7-3
TGTGCCATCAGCCAGACAGCCGCGAACACCGGGGAGCTGTTTTTT | CAISQTAANTGELFF | TRBJ2-2 | NA | NA | TRBV10-3
TGTGCCAGCAGCTCCGGGACAGGGGGCAAGGGTCAGCCCCAGCATTTT | CASSSGTGGKGQPQHF | TRBJ1-5 | few | TRBD1 | TRBV7-6
TGTGCCAGCAGCGTAAAACAGGGAACCGCTGGAAACACCATATATTTT | CASSVKQGTAGNTIYF | TRBJ1-3 | NA | NA | TRBV9
TGTGCCATCAGAGGACTAGCGGGGGTCACAGATACGCAGTATTTT | CAIRGLAGVTDTQYF | TRBJ2-3 | NA | TRBD2 | TRBV10-3
TGTGCCAGCAGCTTTGGGCCGACCCGACAGGATGGCTACACCTTC | CASSFGPTRQDGYTF | TRBJ1-2 | NA | NA | TRBV5-6
TGTGCCAGCAGATCAATAGCGGGGGGGTTAATGAGCTCCTACAATGAGCAGTTCTTC | CASRSIAGGLMSSYNEQFF | TRBJ2-1 | NA | TRBD2 | TRBV28
TGTGCCAGTAGTCCTCGGACAGCTAACTATGGCTACACCTTC | CASSPRTANYGYTF | TRBJ1-2 | NA | NA | TRBV19
TGTGCCTGGAGGGAACTAGCGGGGGGCCTCCTGTACCAAGAGACCCAGTACTTC | CAWRELAGGLLYQETQYF | TRBJ2-5 | NA | TRBD2 | TRBV30
TGTGCCTGGAGTGTGGGCGTTGGCTACACCTTC | CAWSVGVGYTF | TRBJ1-2 | few | NA | TRBV30
TGCGCCAGCAGCTTGGTCCCGGGACAAACCTACGAGCAGTACTTC | CASSLVPGQTYEQYF | TRBJ2-7 | NA | NA | TRBV5-1
TGCGCCAGCAGCCATACAACAGGTTCCGGCTATGGCTACACCTTC | CASSHTTGSGYGYTF | TRBJ1-2 | NA | NA | TRBV4-1
TGCGCCAGCAGCTTGGTATCTGATGAGCAGTTCTTC | CASSLVSDEQFF | TRBJ2-1 | NA | NA | TRBV5-1
TGTGCCAGCAGTTACTATCAGGGTTCCTACAATGAGCAGTTCTTC | CASSYYQGSYNEQFF | TRBJ2-1 | NA | NA | TRBV6-5
TGCGCCAGCAGTGCCGAGACAGGGGGCAAAGGGACGCAGTATTTT | CASSAETGGKGTQYF | TRBJ2-3 | many | TRBD1 | TRBV10-1
TGTGCCAGCAGAGGCAGCGAGTATGGCTACACCTTC | CASRGSEYGYTF | TRBJ1-2 | NA | NA | TRBV6-5
TGTGCCAGCAGGAGGACAGGGACTAACTATGGCTACACCTTC | CASRRTGTNYGYTF | TRBJ1-2 | NA | TRBD1 | TRBV11-2
TGTGCCAGCAGCTTGGCTGGGACAGGGCGGCAGACCCAGTACTTC | CASSLAGTGRQTQYF | TRBJ2-5 | NA | TRBD1 | TRBV5-6
TGTGCCAGCAGCGGAGGTGGGGAAGATACGCAGTATTTT | CASSGGGEDTQYF | TRBJ2-3 | NA | NA | TRBV3-1/TRBV3-2
TGTGCCAGCAGCCATTCAGGTGACATTCAGTACTTC | CASSHSGDIQYF | TRBJ2-4 | NA | NA | TRBV7-3
TGCGCCAGCAGCCTCACACAGGGTGGCGGCGAGCAGTACTTC | CASSLTQGGGEQYF | TRBJ2-7 | few | NA | TRBV4-1
TGTGCCAGCAGCTCCTTCCAGGGACTTCCGTCCTACAATGAGCAGTTCTTC | CASSSFQGLPSYNEQFF | TRBJ2-1 | NA | NA | TRBV7-2
TGTGCCAGCAGTGCAGAAACTACCAGCTCCTATAATTCACCCCTCCACTTT | CASSAETTSSYNSPLHF | TRBJ1-6 | NA | NA | TRBV28
TGTGCCTGGAGTGCCGGGGGGTGGGAAAAACTGTTTTTT | CAWSAGGWEKLFF | TRBJ1-4 | few | NA | TRBV30